These 32 T cell receptor beta chains were sequenced from one sample in a study of T-cell reconstitution after alpha-beta-depleted transplantation in children. Findings of the study overall: After one year, T-cell counts and TCRbeta diversity mostly came from new T cells.

For these TCRs, the target antigens are not known. Unique molecular identifiers were built into the TCRbeta library. Each CDR3 protein gets one entry after TCRdb re-called the PCR reads with MiXCR. The data contain approximately 300,000 distinct CDR3 sequences, around 7.1% of them singletons. The input for sequencing was peripheral blood, taken 360 days after TCRalphabeta/CD19-depleted stem cell transplant. These receptors were taken from a female patient aged 2 to 10 who had a stem cell transplant for Fanconi anemia, so the T cells may come from the graft donor.

The V gene is TRBV5-1, the J gene TRBJ2-5; TRBD1 or TRBD2 may be the D gene (5 bases each). The CDR3 is made up of 15 amino acids. With 0 bases removed from V and 2 bases from J, the gap between germline ends came to 11 bases. CDR1 is SGHRS and CDR2 is YFSETQ in the germline V gene. Here the CDR3 reads CASSLAGRVQETQYF. For the CDR3, the DNA is TGCGCCAGCAGCTTGGCGGGGCGGGTTCAAGAGACCCAGTACTTC. The whole variable domain, filled in from reference TRBV5-1 and TRBJ2-5, reads KAGVTQTPRYLIKTRGQQVTLSCSPISGHRSVSWYQQTPGQGLQFLFEYFSETQRNKGNFPGRFSGRQFSNSRSEMNVSTLELGDSALYLCASSLAGRVQETQYFGPGTRLLVL.

This clonotype was found many times. V and J are TRBV12-3 or TRBV12-4 and TRBJ2-1; D perhaps matches TRBD2 (9 bases). The CDR3 length is 18 residues. V was pared by 5 bases and J by 1 base, with 21 bases between. CDR3 residues: CASSGVDRGLASYNEQFF. Written as DNA, the CDR3 is TGTGCCAGCAGTGGGGTTGACAGGGGACTAGCTTCCTACAATGAGCAGTTCTTC.

The chain has TRBV19 and TRBJ2-2, with D possibly matching TRBD2 (7 bases). The V end was cut by 6 bases, the J end by 4 bases, with 21 bases between. CDR1 LNHDA and CDR2 SQIVND come from the germline V gene (reference sequence). This CDR3 region has 17 residues. DNA of the CDR3: TGTGCCAGTAGCCCCCGGATGGCGGGGGCTCTCACCGGGGAGCTGTTTTTT. This gives the protein CASSPRMAGALTGELFF.

The sample holds one count of this clonotype. This clone may be a read error of a much larger clone one base away. This rearrangement joins TRBV7-9 to TRBJ2-3; the D gene is possibly TRBD2 (5 bases). The CDR3 loop spans 17 amino acids. Germline values: CDR1 SEHNR, CDR2 FQNEAQ (reference sequence). The CDR3 DNA follows: TGTGCCGGCAGCTTTGAGCTCGGGCTGGGTAGCGCAGATACGCAGTATTTT. Its translation is CAGSFELGLGSADTQYF. Variable domain in full (rest from reference TRBV7-9 and TRBJ2-3): DTGVSQNPRHKITKRGQNVTFRCDPISEHNRLYWYRQTLGQGPEFLTYFQNEAQLEKSRLLSDRFSAERPKGSFSTLEIQRTEQGDSAMYLCAGSFELGLGSADTQYFGPGTRLTVL.

This clonotype was found many times. The rearrangement links TRBV9 to TRBJ2-7; 7 bases align to TRBD1. Germline trimming cut 0 bases from V and 5 bases from J; bases unmatched to any gene: 5. The CDR3 runs to 14 residues. Germline assignment: CDR1 SGDLS and CDR2 YYNGEE. Here the CDR3 reads CASSVGTGANEQYF. The CDR3 DNA follows: TGTGCCAGCAGCGTAGGAACAGGGGCGAACGAGCAGTACTTC.

This clonotype occurred many times. The V and J genes are TRBV7-2 and TRBJ1-4; D is ambiguous. With 5 bases removed from V and 8 bases from J, the gap between germline ends came to 9 bases. This CDR3 contains 12 residues. CDR1 and CDR2 (germline): SGHTA, FQGNSA. The CDR3 DNA follows: TGTGCCAGCAGCCGAGATTTAGAAAAACTGTTTTTT. Its protein product is CASSRDLEKLFF.

The chain couples TRBV21-1 to TRBJ2-7. TRBV21-1 is given as a pseudogene. The CDR3 loop spans 14 amino acids. This chain's CDR3 is CASSKEATSYEQYF. CDR3 DNA: TGTGCCAGCAGCAAAGAGGCAACTTCCTACGAGCAGTACTTC.

Many counts were recorded for this clonotype. The rearrangement joins TRBV20-1 to TRBJ2-3; TRBD2 is a possible D gene (5 bases). This CDR3 has 17 residues. V shed 6 bases and J shed 2 bases, with 24 bases lying between them. Germline loops: CDR1 DFQATT, CDR2 SNEGSKA (reference sequence). The CDR3 sequence: CSAIVGVPRGATDTQYF. The CDR3 coding sequence is TGCAGTGCAATTGTCGGGGTGCCCCGTGGTGCCACAGATACGCAGTATTTT.

This clonotype was detected ten times or more. J is TRBJ2-5 and V is TRBV11-2; maybe TRBD1 (6 bases). Per the germline V gene, CDR1 is SGHAT and CDR2 is FQNNGV. V was pared by 3 bases and J by 5 bases, with 10 bases between. The CDR3 extends over 13 amino acids. The CDR3 is CASSFLQGETQYF. CDR3 sequence (DNA): TGTGCCAGCAGCTTCCTACAGGGTGAGACCCAGTACTTC.

This clonotype was observed many times. V usage is TRBV9 and J usage is TRBJ2-7; perhaps TRBD2 as D (5 bases). CDR3 size: 13 residues. CDR1 is SGDLS and CDR2 is YYNGEE in the germline V gene. V was trimmed by 0 bases and J by 3 bases, leaving 7 bases between them. The CDR3 loop reads CASSVDRGYEQYF. CDR3 DNA: TGTGCCAGCAGCGTAGATCGGGGCTACGAGCAGTACTTC.

In its sample, this clonotype was seen many times. J is TRBJ1-1 and V is TRBV7-8; D gene uncertain. The CDR3 totals 13 residues. Germline CDR1 is SGHVS and CDR2 is FQNEAQ. Deletions cut 0 bases from V and 11 bases from J, with 13 bases between. The CDR3 spells CASSLAREGDAFF. The CDR3 coding sequence is TGTGCCAGCAGCTTAGCACGGGAGGGTGACGCTTTCTTT.

The chain is built from TRBV15 and TRBJ2-2, with 10 nucleotides matching TRBD2. Per the germline V gene, CDR1 is LNHNV and CDR2 is YYDKDF (reference sequence). V lost 2 bases and J lost 6; bases outside the gene matches: 3. The length of the CDR3 is 15 residues. The CDR3 is CATSRSGGAAGELFF. The DNA for the CDR3 is TGTGCCACCAGCAGAAGCGGGGGGGCCGCCGGGGAGCTGTTTTTT.

The table lists this clonotype with many counts. The chain joins TRBV15 to TRBJ1-2; D uncertain. The CDR3 spans 13 residues. V was shortened by 4 bases and J by 4 bases, with 10 bases between the two germline ends. Germline-derived CDR1 and CDR2 are LNHNV and YYDKDF (reference sequence). As DNA, the CDR3 is TGTGCCACCAGCAATACTAGGATCTATGGCTACACCTTC. It is translated as CATSNTRIYGYTF.

V is TRBV3-1 and J is TRBJ2-2; no definite D call. The V gene lost 2 bases and the J gene lost 4 bases, with 2 bases spanning the gap. Germline CDR1 is LGHDT and CDR2 is YNNKEL (reference sequence). The CDR3 extends over 12 amino acids. CDR3 residues: CASSQFTGELFF. CDR3 DNA sequence: TGTGCCAGCAGCCAATTCACCGGGGAGCTGTTTTTT.

This sequence joins TRBV5-1 and TRBJ1-4; a weak D match, TRBD1 (5 bases). Germline lookup yields CDR1 SGHRS and CDR2 YFSETQ. V lost 4 bases, J lost 6 bases, and 16 bases lay in between. The CDR3 totals 15 residues. CDR3 sequence (DNA): TGCGCCAGCAGCCTCTCGGGGGACGGGGATGAAAAACTGTTTTTT. It is translated as CASSLSGDGDEKLFF. The whole variable domain, filled in from reference TRBV5-1 and TRBJ1-4, reads KAGVTQTPRYLIKTRGQQVTLSCSPISGHRSVSWYQQTPGQGLQFLFEYFSETQRNKGNFPGRFSGRQFSNSRSEMNVSTLELGDSALYLCASSLSGDGDEKLFFGSGTQLSVL.

This chain uses TRBV20-1 with TRBJ1-6; the D is unclear. Trimming left V 3 bases short and J 5 bases short, with 11 bases between. The CDR3 spans 14 residues. Germline values: CDR1 DFQATT, CDR2 SNEGSKA (reference sequence). CDR3 sequence: CSARLPLDNSPLHF. The CDR3 region has the DNA TGCAGTGCTAGGCTTCCCCTCGATAATTCACCCCTCCACTTT.

This clonotype showed up just once. The chain has TRBV13 and TRBJ2-7; a weak D match, TRBD2 (7 bases). Germline CDR1 PRHDT, CDR2 FYEKMQ (reference sequence). V dropped 3 bases and J dropped 4 bases, with 22 bases sitting between them. The CDR3 has 17 residues. CDR3 loop: CASSLTRTGGGKYEQYF. CDR3 DNA sequence: TGTGCCAGCAGCTTGACCCGAACGGGGGGCGGGAAATACGAGCAGTACTTC.

This clonotype was found a few times. The chain uses TRBV9 and TRBJ2-2, with no clear D. The CDR3 consists of 15 residues. The ends were cut back, 0 bases at V and 7 bases at J, with 13 bases in the middle. Germline lookup yields CDR1 SGDLS and CDR2 YYNGEE. The CDR3, as DNA: TGTGCCAGCAGCGTAGGAGGTGGGATCAGCGGGGAGCTGTTTTTT. This translates into CASSVGGGISGELFF.

This clonotype was observed at least ten times. The genes are TRBV7-9 and TRBJ1-2; a possible D gene is TRBD1 (5 bases). V was pared by 1 base and J by 4 bases, with 13 bases between. Germline loops: CDR1 SEHNR, CDR2 FQNEAQ (reference sequence). The CDR3 consists of 15 residues. CDR3 in DNA: TGTGCCAGCAGCTTAGAGGAGGGGCGATTCTATGGCTACACCTTC. Translating it yields CASSLEEGRFYGYTF.

In its sample, this clonotype was seen many times. This chain joins TRBV20-1 and TRBJ2-1; D gene unclear. Germline lookup yields CDR1 DFQATT and CDR2 SNEGSKA (reference sequence). The CDR3 runs 13 residues. Trimming shortened V by 3 bases and J by 2 bases, and 8 bases separated the two germline ends. CDR3 nucleotides: TGCAGTGCTAGTCACTCTCCCTACAATGAGCAGTTCTTC. Translated: CSASHSPYNEQFF.

This chain joins TRBV12-3 or TRBV12-4 and TRBJ2-6; 8 positions agree with TRBD1. This CDR3 region has 18 residues. J was trimmed by 2 bases and V by 2 bases; bases with no gene match: 8. Here the CDR3 reads CASSLSAGGLPGANVLTF. CDR3 nucleotides: TGTGCCAGCAGTTTAAGTGCAGGGGGCCTCCCTGGGGCCAACGTCCTGACTTTC.

The rearrangement joins TRBV2 to TRBJ2-2, with D possibly being TRBD1 or TRBD2 (6 bases each). Germline V gene data show CDR1 as SNHLY and CDR2 as FYNNEI. This CDR3 is 13 amino acids long. V gave up 7 bases and J gave up 6 bases, with 12 bases separating them. The CDR3 is CASKGGGAGELFF. DNA of the CDR3: TGTGCCAGCAAGGGGGGCGGGGCCGGGGAGCTGTTTTTT.

This clonotype was observed many times. This rearrangement joins TRBV29-1 to TRBJ1-2; D remains ambiguous. Germline V lookup: CDR1 SQVTM, CDR2 ANQGSEA. This CDR3 region has 12 residues. Trimming took 4 bases from V and 8 from J, leaving 14 bases between them. The CDR3: CSVVGDAKGYTF. The CDR3 bases are TGCAGCGTTGTTGGAGATGCAAAGGGCTACACCTTC.

The J gene is TRBJ2-1, the V gene TRBV2, with TRBD2 identical over 11 bases. This CDR3 region has 17 residues. V dropped 6 bases and J dropped 6; count of bases not matched to a gene: 13. The germline V gene encodes CDR1 SNHLY and CDR2 FYNNEI. The CDR3 protein is CASRGPWGGLAVNEQFF. In DNA, the CDR3 is TGTGCCAGCAGGGGCCCCTGGGGGGGACTAGCGGTCAATGAGCAGTTCTTC.

This clonotype occurred a few times. The chain carries TRBV5-1 and TRBJ1-2; D is unresolved. The CDR3 runs 15 residues. From germline, CDR1 is SGHRS and CDR2 YFSETQ. Trimming left V 4 bases short and J 7 bases short, with 20 bases between. DNA for the CDR3: TGCGCCAGCAGCACCAACGACGGGTTGCTCGGTGGCTACACCTTC. This sequence encodes CASSTNDGLLGGYTF.

The table lists this clonotype with many counts. This chain uses TRBV20-1 with TRBJ1-2; 7 positions agree with TRBD1. This CDR3 has 14 amino acids. Germline trimming cut 3 bases from V and 6 bases from J; bases unmatched to any gene: 10. From germline, CDR1 is DFQATT and CDR2 SNEGSKA (reference sequence). The CDR3 DNA reads as TGCAGTGCTAGTCCCGGGACAGTTTATAATGGCTACACCTTC. It codes for CSASPGTVYNGYTF.

This chain uses TRBV11-2 with TRBJ2-1; 8 bases map to TRBD2. With V trimmed by 4 bases and J by 7 bases, 18 bases remained unmatched. The V gene's germline CDR1 is SGHAT and CDR2 FQNNGV. CDR3 length: 18 amino acids. CDR3 loop: CASSSREPGGPGENEQFF. The DNA for the CDR3 is TGTGCCAGCAGCTCCAGAGAGCCGGGGGGGCCGGGGGAGAATGAGCAGTTCTTC.

The chain has TRBV27 and TRBJ2-7; no reliable D call. The germline CDR1 and CDR2 sequences are MNHEY and SMNVEV (reference sequence). The CDR3 loop spans 15 amino acids. V gave up 5 bases and J gave up 5 bases, with 19 bases separating them. CDR3 bases: TGTGCCAGCAGTGGCAGGACCCAGGACCGCCACGAGCAGTACTTC. Protein: CASSGRTQDRHEQYF.

To note about this clonotype: A much larger clonotype is one base distant, so this may be a read error. The rearrangement links TRBV20-1 to TRBJ2-5; D is ambiguous. This CDR3 has 15 residues. Germline V gives CDR1 DFQATT, CDR2 SNEGSKA (reference sequence). The CDR3 loop reads CCANPPVVGEETQYF. The CDR3 DNA is TGCTGTGCTAATCCGCCAGTAGTTGGGGAAGAGACCCAGTACTTC.

This clonotype was picked up a small number of times. This sequence joins TRBV18 and TRBJ2-7; D gene uncertain. In germline, CDR1 is KGHSH, CDR2 LQKENI. The ends were cut back, 4 bases at V and 5 bases at J, with 15 bases in the middle. CDR3 length: 14 amino acids. DNA of the CDR3: TGTGCCAGCTCACTACGTAGAGTAGGAGACGAGCAGTACTTC. Translating it yields CASSLRRVGDEQYF. The full variable domain, in which reference TRBV18 and TRBJ2-7 provide the parts outside the CDR3, is NAGVMQNPRHLVRRRGQEARLRCSPMKGHSHVYWYRQLPEEGLKFMVYLQKENIIDESGMPKERFSAEFPKEGPSILRIQQVVRGDSAAYFCASSLRRVGDEQYFGPGTRLTVT.

The chain carries TRBV7-8 and TRBJ2-4; the D gene is possibly TRBD2 (7 bases). The CDR3 sequence is 17 residues long. Germline CDR1 reads SGHVS; CDR2 reads FQNEAQ. V dropped 2 bases and J dropped 1 base, with 15 bases sitting between them. The CDR3 region is CASSLSRGGAAKNIQYF. DNA of the CDR3: TGTGCCAGCAGCTTAAGTCGTGGGGGGGCTGCCAAAAACATTCAGTACTTC.

V gene TRBV2 combines with J gene TRBJ2-7, with TRBD2 matching over 10 bases. V dropped 6 bases and J dropped 3; count of bases not matched to a gene: 2. This CDR3 has 13 amino acids. Looked up from germline, CDR1 is SNHLY and CDR2 is FYNNEI. CDR3 in DNA: TGTGCCAGCAGGGGACTAGCGTTCTACGAGCAGTACTTC. It encodes CASRGLAFYEQYF.